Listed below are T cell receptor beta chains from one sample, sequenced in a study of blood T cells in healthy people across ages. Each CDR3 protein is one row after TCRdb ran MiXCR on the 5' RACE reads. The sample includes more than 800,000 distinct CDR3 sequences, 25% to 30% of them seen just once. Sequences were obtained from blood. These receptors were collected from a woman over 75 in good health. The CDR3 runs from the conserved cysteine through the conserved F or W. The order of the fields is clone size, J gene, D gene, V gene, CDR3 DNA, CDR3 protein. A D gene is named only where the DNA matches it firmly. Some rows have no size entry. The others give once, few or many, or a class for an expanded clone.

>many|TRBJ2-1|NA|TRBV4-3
TGCGCCAGCAGCCAAGAATGGTCGGTAAGCTACAATGAGCAGTTCTTC
CASSQEWSVSYNEQFF
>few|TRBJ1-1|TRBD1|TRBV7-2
TGTGCCAGCAGCTACCCAGGGGGCCGGAGAGGTCGCACTGAAGCTTTCTTT
CASSYPGGRRGRTEAFF
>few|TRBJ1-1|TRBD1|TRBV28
TGTGCCAGCAGTTTATCATGGGACAGCATACGAGCTTTCTTT
CASSLSWDSIRAFF
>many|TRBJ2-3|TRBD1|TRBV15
TGTGCCACCAGCAGAGATTACCCACCGGGACAGGGTCCCACAGATACGCAGTATTTT
CATSRDYPPGQGPTDTQYF
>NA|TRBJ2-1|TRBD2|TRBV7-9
TGTGCCAGCAGCTCGCCACGGACTAGCGGGGGGGCCTCCCACAATGAGCAGTTCTTC
CASSSPRTSGGASHNEQFF
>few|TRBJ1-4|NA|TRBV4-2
TGTGCCAGCAGCCAAACATTACTTGCAACTAATGAAAAACTGTTTTTT
CASSQTLLATNEKLFF
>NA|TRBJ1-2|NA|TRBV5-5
TGTGCCAGCAGTCCCGGGACGGAGGTATATGGCTACACCTTC
CASSPGTEVYGYTF
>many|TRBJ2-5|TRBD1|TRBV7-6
TGTGCCAGCAGCTTAGGACAGGGGGGGCAGTACTTC
CASSLGQGGQYF
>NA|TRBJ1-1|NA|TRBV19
TGTGCCACGCAAAGACAGACGAACACTGAAGCTTTCTTT
CATQRQTNTEAFF
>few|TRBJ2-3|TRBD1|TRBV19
TGTGCCAGTAGCCTTCCGGGACAGGTCAGCTATACGCAGTATTTT
CASSLPGQVSYTQYF
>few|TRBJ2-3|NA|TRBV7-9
TGTGCCAGCAGCTTAGGGGGGCAAGATACGCAGTATTTT
CASSLGGQDTQYF
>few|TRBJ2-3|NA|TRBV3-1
TGTGCCAGCAGCCAAGATGGAGGTACTAGCACAGATACGCAGTATTTT
CASSQDGGTSTDTQYF
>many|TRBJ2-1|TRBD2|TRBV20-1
TGCAGTGCTAGAGATCTAGCGGGAGCCTACAATGAGCAGTTCTTC
CSARDLAGAYNEQFF
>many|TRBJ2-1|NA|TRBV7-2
TGTGCCAGCAGCTTAGGTTCCTTTGGCCGTAGCTCCTACAATGAGCAGTTCTTC
CASSLGSFGRSSYNEQFF
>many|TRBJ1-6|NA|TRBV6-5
TGTGCCAGCAGTTCCTTAAAGGGGTCTAAGGAATCACCCCTCCACTTT
CASSSLKGSKESPLHF
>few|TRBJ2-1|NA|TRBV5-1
TGCGCCAGCAGCTTGACAACCGGGACCGGCAATGAGCAGTTCTTC
CASSLTTGTGNEQFF
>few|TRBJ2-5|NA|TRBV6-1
TGTGCCGGCAGTGGAGGGGGGGCCGCGGAAGAGACCCAGTACTTC
CAGSGGGAAEETQYF
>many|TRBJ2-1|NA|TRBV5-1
TGCGCCAGCAACCGACAGAACAATGAGCAGTTCTTC
CASNRQNNEQFF
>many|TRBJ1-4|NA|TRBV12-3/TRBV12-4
TGTGCCAGCAGCCCTGGACAGACTTGGAGTCTCGGGGAAAAACTGTTTTTT
CASSPGQTWSLGEKLFF
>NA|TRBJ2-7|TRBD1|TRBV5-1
TGCGCCAGCAGATCTGGGACAGGTACCACCGAGCAGTACTTC
CASRSGTGTTEQYF
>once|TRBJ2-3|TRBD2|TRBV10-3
TGTGCCATCAGTGACGGCAGCGGGAGTTCAGATACGCAGTATTTT
CAISDGSGSSDTQYF
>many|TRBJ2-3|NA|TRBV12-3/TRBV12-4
TGTGCCAGCAGTCGGGACTGGGGGCTGGTAGATACGCAGTATTTT
CASSRDWGLVDTQYF
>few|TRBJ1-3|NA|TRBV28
TGTGCCAGCAGTTTACCATCAGGGAGTGGAAACACCATATATTTT
CASSLPSGSGNTIYF